These 2 T cell receptor beta chains were all obtained from the same sample, sequenced in a study of technical replicates of blood from a few donors. The method was immunoSEQ multiplex PCR; TCRdb's version includes in-frame clones alone and lacks a portion of them. The sample has approximately 88,000 clones; 94% are singletons. The specimen sequenced was T cells isolated from PBMCs. The source of these receptors is a human donor in good health.

V usage is TRBV7-2 and J usage is TRBJ2-2, with D possibly matching TRBD1 (6 bases). The germline V and J ends were trimmed by 2 bases and 4 bases, with 11 bases remaining between them. Germline CDR1 and CDR2: SGHTA and FQGNSA. This CDR3 is 15 amino acids long. The CDR3 is CASSLWTVTTGELFF. CDR3 DNA sequence: TGTGCCAGCAGCTTATGGACAGTTACCACCGGGGAGCTGTTTTTT.

V and J are TRBV5-1 and TRBJ2-7; tentative D call: TRBD2 (6 bases). With 2 bases removed from V and 2 bases from J, the gap between germline ends came to 14 bases. Germline assignment: CDR1 SGHRS and CDR2 YFSETQ. This CDR3 is 15 amino acids long. The CDR3 is CASSFSLGSPYEQYF. CDR3 DNA: TGCGCCAGCAGCTTCTCCCTCGGGAGTCCCTACGAGCAGTACTTC.